Reported below is one TCR beta chain. Antigen: not known. The germline V gene has CDR1 SGDLS and CDR2 YYNGEE. The CDR3 runs 13 residues. The V end lost 4 bases, the J end lost 4 bases, and 12 bases lay between the germline ends. Pooling was applied to second doses at about 4 or about 12 weeks. The data derive from a study of T cell responses to AZD1222 COVID-19 vaccine. Assay: immunoSEQ multiplex PCR; the TCRdb copy retains only in-frame clones and omits some. The sample holds under 200,000 clones; 87% are singletons and the top ten take around 1%. Overall study results and limits: Along spike, vaccine-associated CD4 TCRs were found throughout, with dominance at 160-218 and 743-854. When two AZD1222 doses had been given, Spike-specific TCR breadth and depth rose. As reported, nearly half of all spike-specific TCRs target variant regions that are unmutated.

V is TRBV9 and J is TRBJ2-7; D remains ambiguous. The sequence came from an adult who received the AZD1222 COVID-19 vaccine. The sample here was peripheral blood, taken 28 days after the second AZD1222 dose. CDR3 in DNA: TGTGCCAGCAGCCCTTCGACGGGTTACGAGCAGTACTTC. Protein product: CASSPSTGYEQYF.